This T cell receptor beta chain was profiled in a study of T cell responses to AZD1222 COVID-19 vaccine. Clones were read by immunoSEQ multiplex PCR, and TCRdb kept only the in-frame ones, dropping some. The table has about 120,000 clones, 92% seen once. This CDR3 has 13 residues. Germline values: CDR1 LNHNV, CDR2 YYDKDF (reference sequence). V lost 1 base and J 7 bases, leaving 10 bases between the germline ends. This chain connects TRBV15 to TRBJ1-2; weak D call: TRBD1 (6 bases). The sequence came from an adult in good health. This material consisted of peripheral blood, taken on day 0 of AZD1222 vaccination. The CDR3 sequence is CATSRAGVGGYTF. The CDR3 DNA is TGTGCCACCAGCAGAGCAGGGGTGGGTGGCTACACCTTC.